The sequence of this TCR beta chain was determined in a study of CD8 T cells in ankylosing spondylitis. Study conclusions and caveats: Enrichment of disease-linked clones was reportedly significant in matched ankylosing spondylitis synovial fluid. Some motif variants had been reported before (in reactive arthritis synovial fluid and blood). Disease-associated clones were CD8+ and fairly uncommon in peripheral blood.

Construction of TCR beta libraries was performed using quantitative 5'-RACE with molecular barcodes. MiXCR was run by TCRdb on the 5' RACE reads, yielding one entry per CDR3 protein. The sample yields approximately 350,000 distinct CDR3 sequences, roughly 14% seen once. Trimming left V 4 bases short and J 1 base short, with 7 bases between. CDR3 length: 14 residues. Worth noting for this clonotype: Its specificity is unknown.

The genes are TRBV12-3 or TRBV12-4 and TRBJ1-4; no firm D call. This TCR was recovered from a male donor with ankylosing spondylitis or in good health (not recorded which). Sequenced input: blood, either unsorted or a sorted T cell fraction (not recorded which). The CDR3 protein is CASSYAGTNEKLFF. The CDR3 coding sequence is TGTGCCAGCAGTTATGCGGGAACTAATGAAAAACTGTTTTTT.